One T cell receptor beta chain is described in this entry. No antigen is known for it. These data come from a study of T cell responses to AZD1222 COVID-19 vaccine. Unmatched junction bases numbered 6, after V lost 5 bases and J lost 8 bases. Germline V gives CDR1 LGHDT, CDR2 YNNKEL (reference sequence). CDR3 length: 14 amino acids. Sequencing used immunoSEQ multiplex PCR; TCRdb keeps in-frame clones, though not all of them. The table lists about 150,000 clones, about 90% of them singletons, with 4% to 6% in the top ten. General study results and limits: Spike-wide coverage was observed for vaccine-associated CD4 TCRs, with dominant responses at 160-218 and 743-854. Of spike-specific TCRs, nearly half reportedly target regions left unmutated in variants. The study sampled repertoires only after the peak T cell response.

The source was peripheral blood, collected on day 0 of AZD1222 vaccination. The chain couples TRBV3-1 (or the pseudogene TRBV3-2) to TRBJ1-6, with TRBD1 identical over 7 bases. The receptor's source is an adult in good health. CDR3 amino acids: CASSSQGNYSPLHF. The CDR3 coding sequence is TGTGCCAGCAGCTCACAGGGGAATTATTCACCCCTCCACTTT.